This T cell receptor beta chain was identified in a study of T cells in Graves' hyperthyroidism and ophthalmopathy. The study's findings and limits: Blood also held most thyroid clonotypes expanded beyond 0.001. The model forecast ophthalmopathy, anticipating it by a median roughly 6.5 months before onset.

A lack of ophthalmopathy progression within 18 months defined stable Graves' hyperthyroidism. Uncontrolled infection, other autoimmune disease, pregnancy and lactation each barred patients from inclusion. The ends were cut back, 2 bases at V and 6 bases at J, with 14 bases in the middle. The CDR3 extends over 14 amino acids. Germline V lookup: CDR1 MDHEN, CDR2 SYDVKM. The source material, RNA transcripts, was used to amplify TCR beta CDR3 regions. HTBI primers were used for first-round RT-PCR of the TCR CDR3. TCRdb used MiXCR to reprocess the multiplex PCR reads, holding one entry per CDR3 protein. The sample records around 110,000 distinct CDR3 sequences, about 15% being singletons. This clonotype was seen ten or more times. No antigen is known for it.

The specimen was blood. The genes are TRBV28 and TRBJ2-7; a possible D gene is TRBD1 (5 bases). The receptor was isolated from a woman in her forties or fifties with Graves' hyperthyroidism. Here the CDR3 reads CASSLRQGYSEQYF. The CDR3 bases are TGTGCCAGCAGTTTAAGGCAGGGTTACAGCGAGCAGTACTTC.